The 10 T cell receptor beta chains listed next were all sequenced from one sample in a study of identical twins. TCRdb independently ran MiXCR on the 5' RACE reads; one entry per CDR3 protein. The data show 400,000 to 550,000 distinct CDR3 sequences, approximately 24% seen once. These records were also assigned to another study, of T cells expressing NK-cell markers.

The sample consisted of CD4+ T cells sorted from blood. These receptors were collected from a woman under 30 in good health.

The chain combines TRBV20-1 with TRBJ2-7; D might be TRBD1 (6 bases). There are 13 residues in the CDR3. Germline CDR1 is DFQATT and CDR2 is SNEGSKA (reference sequence). Between the trimmed V and J ends, which lost 2 bases and 4 bases, there was a span of 12 bases. The DNA for the CDR3 is TGCAGTGCTAGACAACAGGGTTTGTACGAGCAGTACTTC. It yields the protein CSARQQGLYEQYF.

This clonotype has only a few counts. The rearrangement links TRBV5-1 to TRBJ2-3; D not resolved. Germline V CDR1 and CDR2: SGHRS, YFSETQ. Trimming took 0 bases from V and 6 from J, leaving 8 bases between them. This CDR3 comprises 13 residues. CDR3 residues: CASSLGAVDTQYF. The CDR3 region has the DNA TGCGCCAGCAGCTTGGGGGCGGTGGATACGCAGTATTTT.

Only a few counts were recorded for this clonotype. The chain joins TRBV20-1 to TRBJ1-4, with D unresolved. Germline V gene sequence: CDR1 DFQATT, CDR2 SNEGSKA (reference sequence). The CDR3 runs to 14 residues. V was trimmed by 2 bases and J by 7 bases, leaving 14 bases between them. This chain's CDR3 is CSARHTGLGEKLFF. For the CDR3, the DNA is TGCAGTGCTAGACATACCGGTTTAGGTGAAAAACTGTTTTTT.

V usage is TRBV12-3 or TRBV12-4 and J usage is TRBJ2-1; unclear D gene. The CDR3 runs to 15 residues. V was trimmed by 6 bases and J by 4 bases, leaving 16 bases between them. This CDR3 is CASRDGSVHYNEQFF. CDR3 coding DNA: TGTGCCAGCAGGGACGGATCGGTCCATTACAATGAGCAGTTCTTC.

The gene calls are TRBV24-1 and TRBJ2-1; 12 positions agree with TRBD2. The CDR3 is 15 residues long. CDR1 is KGHDR and CDR2 is SFDVKD in the germline V gene. J lost 8 bases, V lost 4 bases, and 5 bases had no gene match. The chain's CDR3 is CATSDQTSGSYEQFF. For the CDR3, the DNA is TGTGCCACCAGTGACCAGACTAGCGGGAGTTATGAGCAGTTCTTC.

This clonotype was detected a few times. The rearrangement uses TRBV20-1 and TRBJ2-3, with D possibly being TRBD1 (6 bases). The CDR3 is 15 residues long. CDR1 is DFQATT and CDR2 is SNEGSKA in the germline V gene (reference sequence). Trimming removed 5 bases from V and 1 base from J, with 16 bases in between. The CDR3 DNA follows: TGCAGTGCTTTAGGACAGCCGATCGGCACAGATACGCAGTATTTT. Translation gives CSALGQPIGTDTQYF.

This clonotype has more than one count but fewer than ten. V gene TRBV12-3 or TRBV12-4 combines with J gene TRBJ2-1; 11 bases line up with TRBD2. V trimming: 3 bases; J trimming: 6 bases; junction bases outside the gene matches: 7. The CDR3 sequence is 16 residues long. The CDR3 nucleotides read TGTGCCAGCAGTTTGGGTAGCGGGGGGGGCACCAATGAGCAGTTCTTC. This encodes CASSLGSGGGTNEQFF.

The rearrangement joins TRBV9 to TRBJ1-4; 7 bases fit TRBD1. Germline loops: CDR1 SGDLS, CDR2 YYNGEE. The CDR3 consists of 14 residues. Trimming at V came to 4 bases and at J to 5 bases, leaving 5 bases not matched to a gene. The CDR3 loop reads CASSPGRGNEKLFF. CDR3 bases: TGTGCCAGCAGCCCTGGCAGGGGGAATGAAAAACTGTTTTTT.

This clonotype was picked up a small number of times. The rearrangement uses TRBV5-6 and TRBJ2-5, with a tentative D call TRBD1 (6 bases). Trimming left V 4 bases short and J 5 bases short, with 18 bases between. The germline V gene has CDR1 SGHDT and CDR2 YYEEEE. This CDR3 is 15 amino acids long. Written as DNA, the CDR3 is TGTGCCAGCAGCCCACAGGGAAGGGCGACGGAGACCCAGTACTTC. This sequence encodes CASSPQGRATETQYF.

This clonotype was seen a few times. The rearrangement uses TRBV5-5 and TRBJ2-7, with unresolved D. The germline gives CDR1 SGHKS, CDR2 YYEKEE (reference sequence). This CDR3 is 13 amino acids long. Trimming removed 4 bases from V and 2 bases from J, with 10 bases in between. The CDR3 DNA reads as TGTGCCAGCAGCACCCACACCCCCTACGAGCAGTACTTC. Translation gives CASSTHTPYEQYF.